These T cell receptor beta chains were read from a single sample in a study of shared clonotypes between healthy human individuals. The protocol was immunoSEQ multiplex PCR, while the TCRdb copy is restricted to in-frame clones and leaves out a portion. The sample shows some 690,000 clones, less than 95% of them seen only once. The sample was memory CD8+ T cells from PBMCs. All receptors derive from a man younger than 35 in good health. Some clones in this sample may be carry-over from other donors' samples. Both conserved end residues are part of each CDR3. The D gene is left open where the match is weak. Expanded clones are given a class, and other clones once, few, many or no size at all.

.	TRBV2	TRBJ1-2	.	TGTGCCAGCAGTGAAGTCCGAGGAGGTTCCACTTATGGCTACACCTTC	CASSEVRGGSTYGYTF
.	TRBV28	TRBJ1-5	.	TGTGCCAGCAGTCTGACAGTTTCGAGCAATCAGCCCCAGCATTTT	CASSLTVSSNQPQHF
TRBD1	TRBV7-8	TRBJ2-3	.	TGTGCCAGCAGCCCCTGGACAGGGGGCAGCACAGATACGCAGTATTTT	CASSPWTGGSTDTQYF
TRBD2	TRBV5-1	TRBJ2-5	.	TGCGCCAGCAGCTGGGGACTAGCGGAAGAGACCCAGTACTTC	CASSWGLAEETQYF
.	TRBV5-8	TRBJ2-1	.	TGTGCCAGCAGCTTGGGTACCTCCTACAATGAGCAGTTCTTC	CASSLGTSYNEQFF
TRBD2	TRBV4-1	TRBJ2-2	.	TGCGCCAGCAGACTAGCGGGGGGCTTAAAGGCCGGGGAGCTGTTTTTT	CASRLAGGLKAGELFF
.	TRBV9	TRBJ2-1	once	TGTGCCAGCAGCGTAGTGGAACTTCACCAGGAGGGTTACAATGAGCAGTTCTTC	CASSVVELHQEGYNEQFF
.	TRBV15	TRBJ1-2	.	TGTGCCACCAGCAGTGAAGGGACGCTCTATGGCTACACCTTC	CATSSEGTLYGYTF
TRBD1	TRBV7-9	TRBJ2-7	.	TGTGCCAGCAGCGGGCGGGGACAGGGGGCGTACGAGCAGTACTTC	CASSGRGQGAYEQYF
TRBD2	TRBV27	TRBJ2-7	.	TGTGCCAGCAGCCACAGCGGCCCTCGGGGGGGGCCCTCCTACGAGCAGTACTTC	CASSHSGPRGGPSYEQYF
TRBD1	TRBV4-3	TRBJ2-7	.	TGCGCCAGCAGCCCTTCTTACCTCGGGGGGACAGGGACGTACGAGCAGTACTTC	CASSPSYLGGTGTYEQYF
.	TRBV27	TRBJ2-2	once	TGTGCCAGCAGTTTATCCGTAGGCGGACTAGGGGAGCTGTTTTTT	CASSLSVGGLGELFF
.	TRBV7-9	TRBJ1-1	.	TGTGCCAGCAGCCTCCTCGGTGGGGGCGGCACTGAAGCTTTCTTT	CASSLLGGGGTEAFF
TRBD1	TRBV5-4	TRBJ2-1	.	TGTGCCAGCAGCCTCATTAGCGTGGGACAGGGGAGATACAATGAGCAGTTCTTC	CASSLISVGQGRYNEQFF
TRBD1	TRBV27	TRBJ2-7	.	TGTGCCAGCACTAACAGGGGTACCTACGAGCAGTACTTC	CASTNRGTYEQYF
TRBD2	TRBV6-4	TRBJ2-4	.	TGTGCCAGCAGCTATCGGGAGGGCCTCGGCAAAAACATTCAGTACTTC	CASSYREGLGKNIQYF
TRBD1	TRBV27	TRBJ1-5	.	TGTGCCAGCAGTTTCCTGAACGACAGGGGTCCTAATCAGCCCCAGCATTTT	CASSFLNDRGPNQPQHF
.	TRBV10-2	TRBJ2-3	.	TGCGCCAGCAGTCGGGTGGGGGGTCTCGCAGATACGCAGTATTTT	CASSRVGGLADTQYF
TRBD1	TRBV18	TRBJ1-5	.	TGTGCCAGCTCACTCAACAGGGGCGGCGAGGGCAATCAGCCCCAGCATTTT	CASSLNRGGEGNQPQHF
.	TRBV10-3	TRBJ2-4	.	TGTGCCATCAGCCCCCGGGACTCGCTAGCCAAAAACATTCAGTACTTC	CAISPRDSLAKNIQYF
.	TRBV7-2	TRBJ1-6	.	TGTGCCAGCAGCCAAAGCCCCGCCGGTTCACCCCTCCACTTT	CASSQSPAGSPLHF
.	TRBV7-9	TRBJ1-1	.	TGTGCCAGCAGCTCAAATATGAACACTGAAGCTTTCTTT	CASSSNMNTEAFF
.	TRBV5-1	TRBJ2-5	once	TGCGCCAGCAGCTTTAGACCTAGCGTACAAGAGACCCAGTACTTC	CASSFRPSVQETQYF
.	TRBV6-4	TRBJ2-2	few	TGTGCCAGCCGACGACAGTACCAACCGTTGAACACCGGGGAGCTGTTTTTT	CASRRQYQPLNTGELFF
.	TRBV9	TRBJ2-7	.	TGTGCCAGCAGCGTATCTGGGCCCGGCGAGCAGTACTTC	CASSVSGPGEQYF
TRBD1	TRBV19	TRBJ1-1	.	TGTGCCAGTAGTTGGACAGGGGCCACTGAAGCTTTCTTT	CASSWTGATEAFF
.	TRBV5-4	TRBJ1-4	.	TGTGCCAGCGGTTCTAATGAAAAACTGTTTTTT	CASGSNEKLFF
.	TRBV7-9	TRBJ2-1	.	TGTGCCAGCAGCCCGCGTACGGAGCAGTTCTTC	CASSPRTEQFF
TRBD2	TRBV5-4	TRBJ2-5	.	TGTGCCAGCAGCCCGGGACTAGCGGGGACCTCTTTAAAGACCCAGTACTTC	CASSPGLAGTSLKTQYF
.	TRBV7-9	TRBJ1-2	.	TGTGCCAGCAGCCCCAGTAGGCGCGCGAAGGACTATGGCTACACCTTC	CASSPSRRAKDYGYTF
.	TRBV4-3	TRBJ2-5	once	TGCGCCAGCAGCCAGGATAGGGACTTCCAAGAGACCCAGTACTTC	CASSQDRDFQETQYF
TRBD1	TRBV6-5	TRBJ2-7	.	TGTGCCAGCAGAACAGGGGTTCCCTACGAGCAGTACTTC	CASRTGVPYEQYF
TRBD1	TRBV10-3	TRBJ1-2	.	TGTGCCATCACGACAGGGGCTGGCTACACCTTC	CAITTGAGYTF
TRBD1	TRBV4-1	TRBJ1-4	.	TGCGCCAGCAGCCCAGGGGGTGGAACTAATGAAAAACTGTTTTTT	CASSPGGGTNEKLFF
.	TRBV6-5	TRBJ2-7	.	TGTGCCAGCATTAGTTCATCCTACGAGCAGTACTTC	CASISSSYEQYF
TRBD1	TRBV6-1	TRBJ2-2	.	TGTGCCGGATGGACAGGGGGAATCGGGGAGCTGTTTTTT	CAGWTGGIGELFF
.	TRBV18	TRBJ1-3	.	TGTGCCAGCTCATCCGAATACAGGACAAGCCGAGGAAACACCATATATTTT	CASSSEYRTSRGNTIYF
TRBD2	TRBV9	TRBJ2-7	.	TGTGCCAGCAGCGTAGGGACTAGCAGCTCCTACGAGCAGTACTTC	CASSVGTSSSYEQYF
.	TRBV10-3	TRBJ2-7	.	TGTGCCATCAGAGGGCAGGACAGATCCTACGAGCAGTACTTC	CAIRGQDRSYEQYF
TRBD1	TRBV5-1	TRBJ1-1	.	TGCGCCAGCAGCTACGGGACAGGGGGCGATGAAGCTTTCTTT	CASSYGTGGDEAFF
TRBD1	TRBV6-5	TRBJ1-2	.	TGTGCCAGCAGTTCCTATTACCGGGACAGGGATGGCTACACCTTC	CASSSYYRDRDGYTF
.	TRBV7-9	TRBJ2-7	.	TGTGCCAGCGGAAGACTGGCCCACTACGAGCAGTACTTC	CASGRLAHYEQYF
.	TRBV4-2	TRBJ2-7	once	TGTGCCAGCAGCCAAGATGGCGGGACAAGTTCCTACGAGCAGTACTTC	CASSQDGGTSSYEQYF
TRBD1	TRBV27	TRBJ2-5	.	TGTGCCAGCAGTTCCAGACAGGGACAAGAGACCCAGTACTTC	CASSSRQGQETQYF
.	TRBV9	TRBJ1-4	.	TGTGCCAGCAGCGTAGAGGGGGCAACTAATGAAAAACTGTTTTTT	CASSVEGATNEKLFF
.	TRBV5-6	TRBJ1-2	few	TGTGCCAGCAGCTGGGCCGGGACCGCCCGAGGCTACACCTTC	CASSWAGTARGYTF
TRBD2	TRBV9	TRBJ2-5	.	TGTGCCAGCTCCCGGCGGGAGACAGAGACCCAGTACTTC	CASSRRETETQYF
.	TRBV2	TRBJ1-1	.	TGTGCCAGCAAGCCCAGGGGGAACACTGAAGCTTTCTTT	CASKPRGNTEAFF
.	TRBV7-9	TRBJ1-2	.	TGTGCCAGCAGGGGGAGGATTTATGGCTACACCTTC	CASRGRIYGYTF
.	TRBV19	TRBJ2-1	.	TGTGCCAGTAGTCTCGGGAGCGCCGATGAGCAGTTCTTC	CASSLGSADEQFF
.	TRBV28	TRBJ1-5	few	TGTGCCAGCACCGCCCGGGCAGGCGAACAGCCCCAGCATTTT	CASTARAGEQPQHF
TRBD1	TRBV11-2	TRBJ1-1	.	TGTGCCAGCAGAGTAACGTACAGGGGGGACACTGAAGCTTTCTTT	CASRVTYRGDTEAFF
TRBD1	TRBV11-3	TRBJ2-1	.	TGTGCCAGCAGCAAGACAGGGACAAGCTCCTACAATGAGCAGTTCTTC	CASSKTGTSSYNEQFF
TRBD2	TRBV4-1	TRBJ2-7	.	TGCGCCAGCAGCATTGGGACTAGCGGTACCTACGAGCAGTACTTC	CASSIGTSGTYEQYF
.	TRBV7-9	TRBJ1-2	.	TGTGCCAGCAGCTCAAACCGAAACTATGGCTACACCTTC	CASSSNRNYGYTF